This T cell receptor (beta chain) was sequenced in a study of tissue T cells after allogeneic stem cell transplantation (dated by TCRdb to the early 2020s). Context from the whole study: Every GVHD patient received a graft from a donor; several grafts were unmodified and three were CD34-selected to deplete T cells. When multiple samples of a tissue existed, pathologist review of H&E sections prioritized samples with histologically apparent lymphocytes for sequencing. Using research autopsies of patients with and without GVHD, plus mouse models of GVHD, the study profiled TCR beta repertoires across many tissues. The human arm was conducted as a prospective observational study, and neither blinding nor randomization was performed. Broad study findings and their caveats: Not many T cell clones showed up in more than one patient, yet clustering based on motifs uncovered repertoire signatures that were shared across patients in a tissue-specific way. Within patients, how anatomically similar tissues were was a major factor shaping TCR repertoire composition, regardless of disease or transplant status. The patient cohort was small and clinically heterogeneous, and sampling depth was acknowledged as a limitation. The study did not establish which tissue TCRs were alloreactive or antigen-specific, and some clones may have been host cells that persisted. In both patients and mice, T cells from blood and spleen covered only a limited part of the TCR repertoire found in tissues.

Libraries were constructed by the immunoSEQ multiplex PCR assay. TCRbeta CDR3 sequencing was performed at survey depth by Adaptive Biotechnologies, and CDR3 sequences, V/J genes, productive frequency and template counts were reported. TCR beta CDR3 regions were amplified from genomic DNA instead of RNA. Concerning the study's data processing: Pairwise repertoire overlap between tissues was quantified with Jensen-Shannon divergence, where 1 means complete divergence and 0 identical. Tissues were grouped by single-linkage agglomerative hierarchical clustering of pairwise JSD values, and the clustering results were shown as dendrograms. GLIPH2 was applied to all patient samples using simulation_depth 1000, kmer_min_depth 3, and cdr3_length_cutoff 8, and only groups with more than two unique CDR3s were retained. In a standardized tissue-overlap score, Jaccard GLIPH-group overlap across patients was extrapolated to a standard repertoire size of 1000 clones. Linear mixed-effect models, with tissue as a fixed effect and individual as a random effect, were used to test how diversity related to clinical or experimental variables. Entries here come from immuneACCESS through TCRdb and include only in-frame sequences with V and J called. Some clones fail to appear in such tables; in the studies checked, an unresolved V gene covers under half of the shortfall, and the cause of the remainder is unknown. That table furnishes V, J and clone size, whereas the DNA furnished D and trimming. The sample table records a few thousand clones; around 78% of these occur just once. The ten largest clones take up around 11% of the sample.

What the time point label conveys for this sample: human tissue collected at research (rapid) autopsy. More than 5 adult allo-HCT recipients with steroid-refractory GVHD were prospectively enrolled in a research-autopsy study over an approximately three-year period. All GVHD patients had gastrointestinal GVHD and received several lines of GVHD-directed therapy; several also had skin involvement. After a median post-mortem interval of approximately nine hours, the autopsy tissues collected included GI sites spanning esophagus to rectum, along with liver, skin and lymphoid organs including spleen. Each autopsy specimen was cut in two, with one portion flash-frozen in liquid nitrogen and the remainder formalin-fixed, and the outer muscle layers of GI specimens were removed. Genomic DNA was extracted from frozen tissues using the Mag-Bind Blood & Tissue DNA HDQ 96 Kit on a Chemagic 360 or the DNeasy Blood & Tissue Kit. Because of concern about red blood cell contamination, extracted DNA was further purified using the Genomic DNA Clean & Concentrator-25 kit.

From a lookup of the germline V gene, CDR1 and CDR2 are SNHLY and FYNNEI. The CDR3 runs 12 amino acids, cysteine and phenylalanine included. Of the read, only the CDR3 DNA is kept; its 36 bases are in frame from base 1. Trimming at the junction amounts to 8 bases on V and 8 bases on J, and the germline ends lie 16 bases apart. Comments on this clone: Its antigen remains unidentified. The input lacks base qualities; no much larger clone sits a single base away.

This receptor was taken from a male patient aged 60 or older with steroid-refractory graft-versus-host disease after an allogeneic stem cell transplant. Some T cells seen after a transplant may have their origin in the graft donor. The specimen was esophageal tissue, collected at autopsy. The chain was built from TRBV2 and TRBJ2-7; the D assignment is uncertain and may be TRBD1 or TRBD2, with 5 bases supporting each. The CDR3 reads CASRRDDRKQYF. The sequence in DNA is TGTGCCAGCCGCCGGGACGACCGAAAGCAGTACTTC.